This TCR beta chain was recorded in a study of blood T cells in healthy people across ages. Points on this clonotype: What it recognizes is unknown.

Germline V gives CDR1 SQVTM, CDR2 ANQGSEA. This CDR3 region has 15 residues. V was trimmed by 4 bases and J by 3 bases, leaving 19 bases between them. General study points: Compared with aged donors, long-lived donors showed fewer expanded clones, suggesting selection.

The use of a sample-barcoded 5' primer and a J-beta primer mix characterized a second PCR of about 7 to 12 cycles. TCRdb reprocessed the 5' RACE reads via MiXCR and lists one record per CDR3 protein. This repertoire shows hundreds of thousands of distinct CDR3 sequences, under 50% found once; its top ten account for roughly 12%. J is TRBJ2-7 and V is TRBV29-1; a possible D gene is TRBD2 (5 bases). This TCR was recovered from a man under 40 in good health. The sample comprised blood. This CDR3 is CSVVSRGSQNYEQYF. The CDR3 DNA follows: TGCAGCGTTGTTTCTCGGGGTTCGCAAAACTACGAGCAGTACTTC.